This T cell receptor (beta chain) was profiled in a study of blood T cell repertoires in COVID-19. Across the study: From the United States, Italy and Spain came samples of acute and convalescent COVID-19.

Under the authors' procedure: For nucleated cells, counts were estimated from reference gene primer amplification. Some clones are missing from TCRdb's copy, which holds only in-frame ones; the method was immunoSEQ multiplex PCR. V and J calls and clone size are given by that table; D and trimming were obtained from the DNA. Of 250,000 or so clones listed, nearly 90% are singletons. The sequenced material came from peripheral blood. This clonotype was obtained from a woman between 40 and 50 years old who had recovered from COVID-19.

DNA for the CDR3: TGTGCCAGCAGCAAGCCCGCCAGGGAACACTATGGCTACACCTTC. This translates into CASSKPAREHYGYTF. The chain couples TRBV21-1 to TRBJ1-2; the table's D call of TRBD1 was not tested on the DNA. TRBV21-1 is labeled a pseudogene. CDR3 length equals 15 residues.